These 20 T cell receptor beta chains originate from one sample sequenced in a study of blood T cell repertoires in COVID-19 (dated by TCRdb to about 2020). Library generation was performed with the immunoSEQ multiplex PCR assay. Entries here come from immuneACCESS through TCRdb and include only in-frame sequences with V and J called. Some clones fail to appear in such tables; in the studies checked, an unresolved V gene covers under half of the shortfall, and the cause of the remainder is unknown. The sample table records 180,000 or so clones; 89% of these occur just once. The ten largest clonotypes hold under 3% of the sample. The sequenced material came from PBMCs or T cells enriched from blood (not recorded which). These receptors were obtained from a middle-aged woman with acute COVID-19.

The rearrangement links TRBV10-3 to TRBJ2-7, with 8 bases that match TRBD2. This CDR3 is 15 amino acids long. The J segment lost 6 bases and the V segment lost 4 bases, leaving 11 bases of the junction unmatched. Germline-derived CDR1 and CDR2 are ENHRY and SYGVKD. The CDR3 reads CAISVGREGRGEQYF. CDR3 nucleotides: TGTGCCATCAGTGTGGGCCGGGAGGGCCGGGGCGAGCAGTACTTC.

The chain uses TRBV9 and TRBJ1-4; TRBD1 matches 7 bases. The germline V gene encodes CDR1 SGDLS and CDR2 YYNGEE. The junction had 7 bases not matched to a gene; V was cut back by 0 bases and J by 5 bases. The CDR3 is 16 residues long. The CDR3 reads CASSVEGTGVNEKLFF. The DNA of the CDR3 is TGTGCCAGCAGCGTAGAGGGAACAGGGGTGAATGAAAAACTGTTTTTT.

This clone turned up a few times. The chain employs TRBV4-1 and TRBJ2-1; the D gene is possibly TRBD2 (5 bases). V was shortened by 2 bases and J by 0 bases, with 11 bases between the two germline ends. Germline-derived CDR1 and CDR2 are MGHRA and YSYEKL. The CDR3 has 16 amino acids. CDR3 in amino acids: CASSQSERSSYNEQFF. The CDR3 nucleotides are TGCGCCAGCAGCCAATCCGAGCGGAGCTCCTACAATGAGCAGTTCTTC.

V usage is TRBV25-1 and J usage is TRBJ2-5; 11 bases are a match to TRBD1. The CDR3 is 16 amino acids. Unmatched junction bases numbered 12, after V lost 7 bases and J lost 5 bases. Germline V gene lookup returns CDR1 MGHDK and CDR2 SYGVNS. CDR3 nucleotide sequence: TGTGCCAGCACCGCAGGGACAGGGGGTCACCTGGAGACCCAGTACTTC. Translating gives CASTAGTGGHLETQYF.

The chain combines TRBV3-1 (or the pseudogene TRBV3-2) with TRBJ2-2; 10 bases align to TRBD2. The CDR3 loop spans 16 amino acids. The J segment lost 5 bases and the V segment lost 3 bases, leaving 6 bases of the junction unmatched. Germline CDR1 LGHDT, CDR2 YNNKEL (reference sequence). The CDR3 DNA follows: TGTGCCAGCAGCCAGTCGGCTAGCGGGAGAACCGGGGAGCTGTTTTTT. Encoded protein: CASSQSASGRTGELFF.

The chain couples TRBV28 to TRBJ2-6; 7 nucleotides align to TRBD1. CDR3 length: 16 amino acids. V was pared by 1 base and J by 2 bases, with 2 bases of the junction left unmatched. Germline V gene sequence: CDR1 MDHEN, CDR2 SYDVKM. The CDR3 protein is CASSLYDRAGANVLTF. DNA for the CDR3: TGTGCCAGCAGTTTATACGACAGGGCTGGGGCCAACGTCCTGACTTTC.

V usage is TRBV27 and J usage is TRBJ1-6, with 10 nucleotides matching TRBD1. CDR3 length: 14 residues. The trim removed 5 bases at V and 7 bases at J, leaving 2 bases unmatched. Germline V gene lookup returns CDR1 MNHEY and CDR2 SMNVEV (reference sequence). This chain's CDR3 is CASSPGQGNSPLHF. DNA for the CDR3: TGTGCCAGCAGTCCGGGACAGGGGAATTCACCCCTCCACTTT.

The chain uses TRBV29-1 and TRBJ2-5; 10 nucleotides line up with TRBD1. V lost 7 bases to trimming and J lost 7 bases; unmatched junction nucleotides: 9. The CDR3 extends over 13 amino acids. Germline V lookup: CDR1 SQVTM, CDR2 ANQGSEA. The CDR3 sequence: CSGTRQGAATQYF. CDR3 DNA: TGCAGCGGGACCCGACAGGGGGCCGCGACCCAGTACTTC. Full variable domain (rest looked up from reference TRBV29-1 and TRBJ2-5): SAVISQKPSRDICQRGTSLTIQCQVDSQVTMMFWYRQQPGQSLTLIATANQGSEATYESGFVIDKFPISRPNLTFSTLTVSNMSPEDSSIYLCSGTRQGAATQYFGPGTRLLVL.

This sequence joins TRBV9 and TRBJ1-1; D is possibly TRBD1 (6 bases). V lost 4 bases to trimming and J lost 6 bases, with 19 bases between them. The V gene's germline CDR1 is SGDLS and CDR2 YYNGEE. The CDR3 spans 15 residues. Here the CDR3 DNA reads TGTGCCAGCAGCCCACGAACAGGGATCGAAGCTGAAGCTTTCTTT. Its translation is CASSPRTGIEAEAFF. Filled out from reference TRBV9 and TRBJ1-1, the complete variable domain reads DSGVTQTPKHLITATGQRVTLRCSPRSGDLSVYWYQQSLDQGLQFLIQYYNGEERAKGNILERFSAQQFPDLHSELNLSSLELGDSALYFCASSPRTGIEAEAFFGQGTRLTVV.

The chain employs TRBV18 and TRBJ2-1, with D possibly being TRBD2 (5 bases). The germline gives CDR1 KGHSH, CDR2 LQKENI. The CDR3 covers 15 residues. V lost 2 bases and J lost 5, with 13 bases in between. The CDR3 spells CASSPRRLTDNEQFF. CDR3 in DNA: TGTGCCAGCTCACCAAGGCGACTAACCGACAATGAGCAGTTCTTC.

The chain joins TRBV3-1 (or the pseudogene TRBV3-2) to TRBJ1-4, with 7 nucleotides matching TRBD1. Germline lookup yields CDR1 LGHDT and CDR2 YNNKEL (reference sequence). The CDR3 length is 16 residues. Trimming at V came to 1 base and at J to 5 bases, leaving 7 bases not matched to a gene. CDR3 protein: CASSQGPGQRNEKLFF. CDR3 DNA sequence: TGTGCCAGCAGCCAAGGGCCGGGACAGAGAAATGAAAAACTGTTTTTT.

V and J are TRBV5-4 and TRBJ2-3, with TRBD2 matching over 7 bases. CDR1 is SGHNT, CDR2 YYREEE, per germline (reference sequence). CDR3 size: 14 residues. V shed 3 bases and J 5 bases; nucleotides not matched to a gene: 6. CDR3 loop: CASSSGGGRDTQYF. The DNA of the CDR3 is TGTGCCAGCAGCTCTGGGGGGGGAAGAGATACGCAGTATTTT.

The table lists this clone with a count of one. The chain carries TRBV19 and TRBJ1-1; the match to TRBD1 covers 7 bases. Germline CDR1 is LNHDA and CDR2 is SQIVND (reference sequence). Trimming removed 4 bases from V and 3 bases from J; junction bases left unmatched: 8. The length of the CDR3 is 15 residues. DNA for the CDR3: TGTGCCAGTAGTAATACACAGGGGTTCGACACTGAAGCTTTCTTT. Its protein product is CASSNTQGFDTEAFF.

CDR3 coding DNA: TGTGCCAGCAGTGATATGGGACAGAGTTACAATGAGCAGTTCTTC. This gives the protein CASSDMGQSYNEQFF. The chain has TRBV25-1 and TRBJ2-1, with 7 bases that match TRBD1. The V gene end was trimmed by 3 bases and the J gene end by 4 bases; junction bases not matched to a gene: 6. The germline gives CDR1 MGHDK, CDR2 SYGVNS. The CDR3 consists of 15 residues.

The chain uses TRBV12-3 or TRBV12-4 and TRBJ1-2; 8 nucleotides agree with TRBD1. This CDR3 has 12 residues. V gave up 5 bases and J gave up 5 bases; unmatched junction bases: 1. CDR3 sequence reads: CASSRDRYGYTF. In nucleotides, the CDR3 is TGTGCCAGCAGTAGGGACAGGTATGGCTACACCTTC.

The CDR3, as DNA: TGTGCCAGCAGTGACGACATTATGAACACTGAAGCTTTCTTT. Its translation: CASSDDIMNTEAFF. The chain links TRBV2 to TRBJ1-1, with unresolved D. With 3 bases removed from V and 0 bases from J, the gap between germline ends came to 8 bases. There are 14 residues in the CDR3. From germline, CDR1 is SNHLY and CDR2 FYNNEI.

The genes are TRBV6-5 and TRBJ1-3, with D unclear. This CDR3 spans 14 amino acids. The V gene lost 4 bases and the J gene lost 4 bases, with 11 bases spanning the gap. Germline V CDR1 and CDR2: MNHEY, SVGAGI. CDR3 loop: CASSFENLGNTIYF. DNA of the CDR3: TGTGCCAGCAGTTTCGAAAATCTAGGAAACACCATATATTTT.

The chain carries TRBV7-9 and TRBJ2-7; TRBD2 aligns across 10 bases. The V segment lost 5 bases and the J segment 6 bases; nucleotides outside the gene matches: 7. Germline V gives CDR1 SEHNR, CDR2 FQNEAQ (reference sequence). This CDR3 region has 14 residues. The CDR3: CASSLTGTSAEQYF. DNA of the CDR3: TGTGCCAGCAGCCTCACCGGGACTAGCGCCGAGCAGTACTTC.

The CDR3 here is CASSRQGAANYGYTF. Written as DNA, the CDR3 is TGTGCCAGCAGTCGCCAGGGGGCTGCGAACTATGGCTACACCTTC. This chain uses TRBV27 with TRBJ1-2, with 8 bases lining up with TRBD1. V lost 5 bases and J lost 2; bases outside the gene matches: 7. The CDR3 spans 15 residues. The germline V gene encodes CDR1 MNHEY and CDR2 SMNVEV (reference sequence).

The CDR3: CASRSGGASTGELFF. In DNA, the CDR3 is TGTGCCAGCAGAAGCGGGGGGGCCAGCACCGGGGAGCTGTTTTTT. The gene calls are TRBV27 and TRBJ2-2; 10 positions match TRBD2. Per germline, CDR1 MNHEY and CDR2 SMNVEV (reference sequence). The CDR3 runs to 15 residues. J gave up 4 bases and V 6 bases, and 5 bases lay outside the gene matches.